The sequence of this T cell receptor (beta chain) was determined in a study of a mutant IDH1 vaccine in newly diagnosed glioma. Study-level background: Earlier therapy was either radiotherapy, temozolomide, or both, and most got both. Findings of the study overall: There seemed to be no relation between pseudoprogression and changes in top peripheral T cell clonotypes.

Turning to this clone: No antigen is known for it.

Noted time point: baseline, week 1 (first vaccination visit). The treatment denotes: pre-vaccination baseline after standard-of-care therapy. Germline CDR1 and CDR2: LGHNA and YSLEER. This CDR3 contains 13 residues. Trimming pared 0 bases from V and 7 bases from J, leaving 6 bases between. Generated by immunoSEQ multiplex PCR, the TCRdb table keeps only in-frame clones and is missing some. This sample has 68,000 or so clones, with 79% found just once. Sequencing used PBMCs, obtained from a glioma patient treated with radiotherapy, temozolomide or both. The sequence was collected from a man in his fifties or sixties with glioma. The rearrangement uses TRBV4-3 and TRBJ1-4; D unclear. The CDR3 spells CASSQDVGEKLFF. CDR3 DNA sequence: TGCGCCAGCAGCCAAGACGTAGGTGAAAAACTGTTTTTT.